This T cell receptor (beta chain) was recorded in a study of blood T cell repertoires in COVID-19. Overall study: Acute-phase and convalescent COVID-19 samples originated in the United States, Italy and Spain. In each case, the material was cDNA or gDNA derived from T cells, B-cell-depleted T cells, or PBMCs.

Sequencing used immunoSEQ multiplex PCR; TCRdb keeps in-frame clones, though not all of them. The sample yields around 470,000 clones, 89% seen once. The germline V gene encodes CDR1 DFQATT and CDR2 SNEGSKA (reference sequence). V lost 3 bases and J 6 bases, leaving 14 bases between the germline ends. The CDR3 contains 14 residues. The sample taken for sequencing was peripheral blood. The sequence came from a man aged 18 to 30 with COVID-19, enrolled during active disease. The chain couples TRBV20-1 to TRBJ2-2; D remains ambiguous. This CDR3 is CSASNRVAAGELFF. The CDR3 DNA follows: TGCAGTGCTAGTAACCGAGTAGCCGCCGGGGAGCTGTTTTTT.